The 4 T cell receptor beta chains in this list originate from one sample, sequenced in a study of CD8+CD57+ T cells in acquired aplastic anemia. CD8+CD57+ cell expansion had been shown by flow cytometry in patients chosen for sequencing. Genomic DNA constituted the template upon which TCR beta VDJ and CDR3 profiling was performed. MiXCR was run by TCRdb on the reads, yielding one entry per CDR3 protein. The table includes approximately 150,000 distinct CDR3 sequences, more than 45% detected once. The sample comprised sorted CD4+, CD8+, or CD8+CD57+ T cells (not recorded which) from PBMCs. These receptors originate from a human donor with aplastic anemia.

This clonotype was recorded a few times. This chain joins TRBV10-3 and TRBJ2-5, with 9 positions matching TRBD1. Germline V gives CDR1 ENHRY, CDR2 SYGVKD. With 3 bases clipped from V and 1 base from J, the junction kept 9 bases outside the gene matches. The CDR3 runs to 17 residues. The CDR3 DNA reads TGTGCCATCAGTGATCGCAGCTCGGGACAGGGCCAAGAGACCCAGTACTTC. Amino acids: CAISDRSSGQGQETQYF.

The chain links TRBV6-1 to TRBJ2-7; TRBD1 aligns across 11 bases. Germline V gene sequence: CDR1 MNHNS, CDR2 SASEGT. This CDR3 region has 15 residues. Trimming took 8 bases from V and 9 from J; bases not matched to a gene: 15. CDR3 region: CASSVSGQGVGGQYF. The CDR3 nucleotides read TGTGCCAGCTCTGTCTCGGGACAGGGGGTCGGAGGGCAGTACTTC.

As to this clonotype: This may stem from a read error, because a much larger clone lies one nucleotide away. V gene TRBV20-1 combines with J gene TRBJ2-4; TRBD1 might be the D (6 bases). V was trimmed by 0 bases and J by 2 bases, leaving 20 bases between them. There are 18 residues in the CDR3. Per the germline V gene, CDR1 is DFQATT and CDR2 is SNEGSKA (reference sequence). The CDR3 DNA sequence: TGCAGTGCTAGAGATTGGGTGGCGATGGACAGTCCCAAAAACATTCAGTACTTC. Translating gives CSARDWVAMDSPKNIQYF.

The rearrangement joins TRBV2 to TRBJ1-5; D ambiguous. The CDR3 runs to 12 residues. Germline V gene lookup returns CDR1 SNHLY and CDR2 FYNNEI. V lost 7 bases and J lost 4, with 8 bases in between. The CDR3 spells CASKQFNQPQHF. CDR3 DNA: TGTGCCAGCAAGCAGTTTAATCAGCCCCAGCATTTT.